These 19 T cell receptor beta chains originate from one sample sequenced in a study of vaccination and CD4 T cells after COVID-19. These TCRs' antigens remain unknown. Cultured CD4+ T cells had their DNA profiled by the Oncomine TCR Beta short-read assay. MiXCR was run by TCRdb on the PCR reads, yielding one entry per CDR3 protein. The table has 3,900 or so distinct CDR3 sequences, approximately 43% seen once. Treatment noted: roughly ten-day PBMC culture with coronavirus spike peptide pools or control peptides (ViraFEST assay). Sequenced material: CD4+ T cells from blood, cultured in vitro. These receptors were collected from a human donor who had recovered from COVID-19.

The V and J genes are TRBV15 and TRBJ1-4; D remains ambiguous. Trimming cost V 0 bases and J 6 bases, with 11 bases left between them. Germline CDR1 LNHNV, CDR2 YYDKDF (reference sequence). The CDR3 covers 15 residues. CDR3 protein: CATSRDYGWDEKLFF. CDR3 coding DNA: TGTGCCACCAGCAGAGATTACGGGTGGGATGAAAAACTGTTTTTT. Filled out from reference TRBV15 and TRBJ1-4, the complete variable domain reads DAMVIQNPRYQVTQFGKPVTLSCSQTLNHNVMYWYQQKSSQAPKLLFHYYDKDFNNEADTPDNFQSRRPNTSFCFLDIRSPGLGDTAMYLCATSRDYGWDEKLFFGSGTQLSVL.

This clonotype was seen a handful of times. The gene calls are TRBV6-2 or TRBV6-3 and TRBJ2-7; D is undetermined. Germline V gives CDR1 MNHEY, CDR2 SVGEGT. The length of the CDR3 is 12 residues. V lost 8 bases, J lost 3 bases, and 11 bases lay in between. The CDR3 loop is CASAPRDYEQYF. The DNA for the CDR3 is TGTGCCAGCGCACCCCGAGACTACGAGCAGTACTTC.

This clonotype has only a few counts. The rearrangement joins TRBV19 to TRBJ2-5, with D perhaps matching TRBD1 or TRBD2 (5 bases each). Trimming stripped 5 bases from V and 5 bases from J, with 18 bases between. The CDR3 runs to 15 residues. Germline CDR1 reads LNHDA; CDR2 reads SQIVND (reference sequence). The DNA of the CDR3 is TGTGCCAGTAGTCCGCCGGGCTTGAGGGGCGAGACCCAGTACTTC. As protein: CASSPPGLRGETQYF.

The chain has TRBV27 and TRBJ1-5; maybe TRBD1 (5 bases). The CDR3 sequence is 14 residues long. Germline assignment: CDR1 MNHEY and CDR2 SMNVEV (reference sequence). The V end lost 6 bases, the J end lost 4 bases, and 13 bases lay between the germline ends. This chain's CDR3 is CASRRMGPNQPQHF. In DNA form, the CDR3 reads TGTGCCAGCAGAAGAATGGGGCCGAATCAGCCCCAGCATTTT.

CDR3 DNA sequence: TGTGCCAGCAGCTTATGGGGTGAAAAACTGTTTTTT. It codes for CASSLWGEKLFF. This sequence joins TRBV7-6 and TRBJ1-4; D is undetermined. CDR1 and CDR2 from the germline V gene are SGHVS and FNYEAQ. The CDR3 is 12 residues long. The ends were cut back, 2 bases at V and 7 bases at J, with 5 bases in the middle.

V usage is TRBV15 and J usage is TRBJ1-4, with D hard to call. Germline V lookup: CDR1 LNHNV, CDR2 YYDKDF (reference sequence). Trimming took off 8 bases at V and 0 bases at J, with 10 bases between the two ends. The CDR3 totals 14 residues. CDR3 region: CATSEEATNEKLFF. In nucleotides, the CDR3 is TGTGCCACCTCGGAGGAAGCAACTAATGAAAAACTGTTTTTT.

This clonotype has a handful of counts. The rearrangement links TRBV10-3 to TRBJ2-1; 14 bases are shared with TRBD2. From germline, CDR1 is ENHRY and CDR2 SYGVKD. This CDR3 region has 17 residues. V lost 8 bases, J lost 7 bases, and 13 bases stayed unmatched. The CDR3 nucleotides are TGTGCCATCGGGCCCCACGGGACTAGCGGGGGAGGGAATGAGCAGTTCTTC. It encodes CAIGPHGTSGGGNEQFF.

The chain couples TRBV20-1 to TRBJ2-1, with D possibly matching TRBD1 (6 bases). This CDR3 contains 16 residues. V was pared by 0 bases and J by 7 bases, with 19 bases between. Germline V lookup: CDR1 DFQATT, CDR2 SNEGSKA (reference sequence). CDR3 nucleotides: TGCAGTGCTAGAGATCAGGGGAAGGGTTCGATGAATGAGCAGTTCTTC. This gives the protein CSARDQGKGSMNEQFF.

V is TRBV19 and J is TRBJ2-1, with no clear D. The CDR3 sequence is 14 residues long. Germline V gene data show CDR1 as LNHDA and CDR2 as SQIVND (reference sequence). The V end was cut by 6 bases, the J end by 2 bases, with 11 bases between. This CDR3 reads CASSQTEPYNEQFF. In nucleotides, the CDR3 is TGTGCCAGTAGCCAGACGGAGCCCTACAATGAGCAGTTCTTC.

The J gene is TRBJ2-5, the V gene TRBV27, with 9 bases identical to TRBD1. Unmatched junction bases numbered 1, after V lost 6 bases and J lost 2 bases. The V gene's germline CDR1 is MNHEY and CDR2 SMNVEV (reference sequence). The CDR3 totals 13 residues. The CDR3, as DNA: TGTGCCAGCAGAGGACAGGGGCAAGAGACCCAGTACTTC. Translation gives CASRGQGQETQYF.

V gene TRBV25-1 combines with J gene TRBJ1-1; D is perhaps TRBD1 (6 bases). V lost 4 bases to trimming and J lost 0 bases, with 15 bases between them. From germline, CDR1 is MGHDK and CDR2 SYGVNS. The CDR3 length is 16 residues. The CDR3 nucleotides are TGTGCCAGCAGTGGGGGAGGGGGAAGGATGAACACTGAAGCTTTCTTT. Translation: CASSGGGGRMNTEAFF.

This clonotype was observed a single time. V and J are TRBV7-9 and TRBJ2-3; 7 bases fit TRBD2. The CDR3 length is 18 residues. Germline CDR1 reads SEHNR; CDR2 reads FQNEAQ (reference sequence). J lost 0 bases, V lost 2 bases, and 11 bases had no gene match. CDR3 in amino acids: CASSLPFGAGASTDTQYF. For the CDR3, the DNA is TGTGCCAGCAGCTTACCCTTTGGTGCGGGAGCTAGCACAGATACGCAGTATTTT.

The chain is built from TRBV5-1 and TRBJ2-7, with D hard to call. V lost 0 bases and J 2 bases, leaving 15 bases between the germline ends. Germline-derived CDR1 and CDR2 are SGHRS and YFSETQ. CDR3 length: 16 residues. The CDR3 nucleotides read TGCGCCAGCAGCTTGGGTTTTAGTCAGGTGACCTACGAGCAGTACTTC. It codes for CASSLGFSQVTYEQYF.

The CDR3 DNA is TGTGCCGGAGCCAGGACGCCCCTAGGCGAAAAACTGTTTTTT. It codes for CAGARTPLGEKLFF. The chain uses TRBV6-1 and TRBJ1-4; D is unclear. Germline V gene sequence: CDR1 MNHNS, CDR2 SASEGT. The CDR3 runs 14 residues. Trimming pared 11 bases from V and 8 bases from J, leaving 21 bases between.

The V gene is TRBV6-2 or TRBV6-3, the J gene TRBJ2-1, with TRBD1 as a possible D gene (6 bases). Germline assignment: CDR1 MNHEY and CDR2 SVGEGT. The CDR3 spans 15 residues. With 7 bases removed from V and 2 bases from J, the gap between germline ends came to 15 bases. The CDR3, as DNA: TGTGCCAGCACAAAGACAGGTACTCCCTACAATGAGCAGTTCTTC. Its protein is CASTKTGTPYNEQFF.

CDR3 DNA: TGTGCCACGAGAGGTATACAAGGCCTCAGCGCGAACGAGCAGTACTTC. Translation: CATRGIQGLSANEQYF. V is TRBV10-3 and J is TRBJ2-7; D gene unclear. The germline gives CDR1 ENHRY, CDR2 SYGVKD. The CDR3 consists of 16 residues. V shed 10 bases and J shed 5 bases, with 27 bases lying between them.

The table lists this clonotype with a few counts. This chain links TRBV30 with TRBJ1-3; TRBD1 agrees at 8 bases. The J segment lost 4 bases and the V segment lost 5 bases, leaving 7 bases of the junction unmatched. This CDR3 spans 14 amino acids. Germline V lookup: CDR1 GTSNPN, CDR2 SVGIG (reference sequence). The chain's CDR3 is CAWGRTGRGNTIYF. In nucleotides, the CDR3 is TGTGCCTGGGGGCGGACAGGGAGAGGAAACACCATATATTTT.

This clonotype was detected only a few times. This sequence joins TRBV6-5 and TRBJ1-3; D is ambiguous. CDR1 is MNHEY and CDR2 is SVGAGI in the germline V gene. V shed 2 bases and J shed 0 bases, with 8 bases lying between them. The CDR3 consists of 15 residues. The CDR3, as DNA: TGTGCCAGCAGTTACCAGGCGGACTCTGGAAACACCATATATTTT. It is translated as CASSYQADSGNTIYF.

CDR3 DNA sequence: TGTGCCACCAGCAGAGATTATTTGAACACCGGGGAGCTGTTTTTT. Translated: CATSRDYLNTGELFF. The chain couples TRBV15 to TRBJ2-2; D unresolved. Germline-derived CDR1 and CDR2 are LNHNV and YYDKDF (reference sequence). V was shortened by 0 bases and J by 1 base, with 6 bases between the two germline ends. The CDR3 is 15 residues long.